This entry describes one T cell receptor (beta chain). Antigen unknown. This specimen comes from a study of T cell responses to AZD1222 COVID-19 vaccine. From germline, CDR1 is SGDLS and CDR2 YYNGEE. The CDR3 extends over 14 amino acids. With 3 bases removed from V and 0 bases from J, the gap between germline ends came to 7 bases. Clones were sequenced by immunoSEQ multiplex PCR, and TCRdb holds only the in-frame ones, with some missing. The sample includes fewer than 150,000 clones, about 87% of them seen just once. Study results and limitations: Baseline seropositives among AZD1222 recipients totaled only six or seven. After two AZD1222 doses, spike-specific TCR breadth and depth rose versus day 0.

This TCR was sampled from an adult in good health. The specimen was peripheral blood, collected on day 0 of AZD1222 vaccination. The chain uses TRBV9 and TRBJ1-5; weak D call: TRBD1 (6 bases). CDR3 nucleotide sequence: TGTGCCAGCAGCGACAGGGATAGCAATCAGCCCCAGCATTTT. It is translated as CASSDRDSNQPQHF.